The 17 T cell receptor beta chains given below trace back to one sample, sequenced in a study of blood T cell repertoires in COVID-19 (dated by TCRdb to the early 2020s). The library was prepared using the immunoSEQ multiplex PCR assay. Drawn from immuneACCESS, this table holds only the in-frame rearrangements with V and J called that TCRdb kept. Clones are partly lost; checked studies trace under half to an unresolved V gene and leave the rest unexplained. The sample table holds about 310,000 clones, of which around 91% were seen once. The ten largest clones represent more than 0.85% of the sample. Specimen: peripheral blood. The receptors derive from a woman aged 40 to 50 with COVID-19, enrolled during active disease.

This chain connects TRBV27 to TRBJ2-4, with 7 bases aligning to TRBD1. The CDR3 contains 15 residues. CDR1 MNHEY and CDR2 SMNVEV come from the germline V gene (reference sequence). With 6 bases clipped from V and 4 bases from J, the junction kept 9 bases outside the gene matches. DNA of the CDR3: TGTGCCAGCAGCTCCGGGACAGCCAAAAAAAACATTCAGTACTTC. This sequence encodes CASSSGTAKKNIQYF.

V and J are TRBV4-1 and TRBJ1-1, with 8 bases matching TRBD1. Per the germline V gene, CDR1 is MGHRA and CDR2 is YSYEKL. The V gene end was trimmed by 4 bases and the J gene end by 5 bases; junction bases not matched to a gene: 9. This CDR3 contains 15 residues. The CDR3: CASSRQDREETEAFF. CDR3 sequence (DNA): TGCGCCAGCAGCCGCCAGGACAGGGAGGAGACTGAAGCTTTCTTT.

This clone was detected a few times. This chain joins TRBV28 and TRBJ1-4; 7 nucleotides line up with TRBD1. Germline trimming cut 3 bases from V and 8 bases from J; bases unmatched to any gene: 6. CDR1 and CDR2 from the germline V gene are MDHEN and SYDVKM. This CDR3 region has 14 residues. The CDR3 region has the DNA TGTGCCAGCAGTTTTTGGGCAGGGGGGGAAAAACTGTTTTTT. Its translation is CASSFWAGGEKLFF.

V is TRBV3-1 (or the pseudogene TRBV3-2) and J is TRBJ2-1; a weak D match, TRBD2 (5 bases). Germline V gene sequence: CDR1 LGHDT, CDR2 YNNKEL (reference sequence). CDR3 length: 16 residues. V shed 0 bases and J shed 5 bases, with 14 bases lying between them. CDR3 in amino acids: CASSQDIVYGNNEQFF. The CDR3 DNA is TGTGCCAGCAGCCAAGATATAGTATACGGGAACAATGAGCAGTTCTTC.

CDR3 sequence (DNA): TGTGCCAGCAGCCCTGACAGGGCCCGGGACCGCTATGGCTACACCTTC. The encoded protein is CASSPDRARDRYGYTF. This chain joins TRBV6-4 and TRBJ1-2; 7 bases line up with TRBD1. V trimming: 6 bases; J trimming: 4 bases; junction bases outside the gene matches: 14. Germline-derived CDR1 and CDR2 are MRHNA and SNTAGT. The CDR3 has 16 residues.

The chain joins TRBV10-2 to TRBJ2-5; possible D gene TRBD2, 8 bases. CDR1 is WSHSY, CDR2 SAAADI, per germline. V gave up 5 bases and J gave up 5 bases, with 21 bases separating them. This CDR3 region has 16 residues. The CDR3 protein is CASSYRQGQREETQYF. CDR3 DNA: TGCGCCAGCAGTTATAGACAGGGTCAGCGGGAGGAGACCCAGTACTTC.

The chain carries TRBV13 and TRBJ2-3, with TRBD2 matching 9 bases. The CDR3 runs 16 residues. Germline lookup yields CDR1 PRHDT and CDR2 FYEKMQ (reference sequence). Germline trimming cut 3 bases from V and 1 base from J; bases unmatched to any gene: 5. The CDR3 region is CASSLERGAGTDTQYF. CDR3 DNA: TGTGCCAGCAGCTTGGAGCGGGGGGCCGGCACAGATACGCAGTATTTT.

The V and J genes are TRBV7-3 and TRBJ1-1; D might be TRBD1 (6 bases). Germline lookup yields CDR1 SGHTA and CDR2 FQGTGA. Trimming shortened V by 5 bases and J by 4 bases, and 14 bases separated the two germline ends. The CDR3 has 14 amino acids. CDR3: CASSAQGWRTEAFF. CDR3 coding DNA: TGTGCCAGCAGCGCCCAGGGGTGGCGCACTGAAGCTTTCTTT.

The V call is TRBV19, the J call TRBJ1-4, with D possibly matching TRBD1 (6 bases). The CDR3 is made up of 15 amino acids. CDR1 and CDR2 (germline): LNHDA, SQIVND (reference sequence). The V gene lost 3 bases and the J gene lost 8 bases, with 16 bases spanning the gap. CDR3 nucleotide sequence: TGTGCCAGTAGTATCCCCGACAGGCGAGAGGAAAAACTGTTTTTT. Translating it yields CASSIPDRREEKLFF.

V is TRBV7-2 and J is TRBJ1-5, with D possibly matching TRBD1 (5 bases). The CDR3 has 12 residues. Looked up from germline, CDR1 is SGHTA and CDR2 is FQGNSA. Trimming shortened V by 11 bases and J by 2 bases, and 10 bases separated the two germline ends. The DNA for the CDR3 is TGTGCCTCAGGGAACGGCAATCAGCCCCAGCATTTT. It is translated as CASGNGNQPQHF.

CDR3 in DNA: TGTGCCAGCAGTAATGGACTGGGGATTCAAGAGACCCAGTACTTC. The encoded protein is CASSNGLGIQETQYF. The gene calls are TRBV7-9 and TRBJ2-5; D is perhaps TRBD2 (5 bases). There are 15 residues in the CDR3. CDR1 is SEHNR, CDR2 FQNEAQ, per germline (reference sequence). Trimming took off 6 bases at V and 2 bases at J, with 16 bases between the two ends. Looking up the rest from reference TRBV7-9 and TRBJ2-5 gives the full variable domain: DTGVSQNPRHKITKRGQNVTFRCDPISEHNRLYWYRQTLGQGPEFLTYFQNEAQLEKSRLLSDRFSAERPKGSFSTLEIQRTEQGDSAMYLCASSNGLGIQETQYFGPGTRLLVL.

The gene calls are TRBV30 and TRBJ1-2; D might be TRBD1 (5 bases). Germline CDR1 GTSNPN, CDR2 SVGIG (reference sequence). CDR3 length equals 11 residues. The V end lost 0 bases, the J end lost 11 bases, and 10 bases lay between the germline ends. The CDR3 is CAWSVLTAYTF. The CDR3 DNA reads TGTGCCTGGAGTGTCTTGACAGCATACACCTTC. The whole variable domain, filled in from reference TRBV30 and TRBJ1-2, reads SQTIHQWPATLVQPVGSPLSLECTVEGTSNPNLYWYRQAAGRGLQLLFYSVGIGQISSEVPQNLSASRPQDRQFILSSKKLLLSDSGFYLCAWSVLTAYTFGSGTRLTVV.

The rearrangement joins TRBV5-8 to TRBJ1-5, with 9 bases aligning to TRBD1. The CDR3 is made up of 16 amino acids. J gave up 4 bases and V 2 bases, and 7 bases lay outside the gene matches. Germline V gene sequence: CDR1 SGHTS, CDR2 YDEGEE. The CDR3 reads CASSFGDRVGNQPQHF. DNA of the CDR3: TGTGCCAGCAGCTTTGGGGACAGGGTAGGGAATCAGCCCCAGCATTTT.

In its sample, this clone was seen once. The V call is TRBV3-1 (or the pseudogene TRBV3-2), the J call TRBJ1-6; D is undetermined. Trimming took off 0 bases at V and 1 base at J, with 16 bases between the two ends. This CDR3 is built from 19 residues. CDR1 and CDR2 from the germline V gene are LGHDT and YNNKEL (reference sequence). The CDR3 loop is CASSQESLVGGSYNSPLHF. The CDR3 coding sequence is TGTGCCAGCAGCCAAGAGTCCTTAGTAGGAGGATCCTATAATTCACCCCTCCACTTT.

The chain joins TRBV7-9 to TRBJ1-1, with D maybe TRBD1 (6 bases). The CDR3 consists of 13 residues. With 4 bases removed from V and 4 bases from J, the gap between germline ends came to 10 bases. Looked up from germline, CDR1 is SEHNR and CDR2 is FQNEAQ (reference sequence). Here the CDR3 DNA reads TGTGCCAGCAGCTACAGGGTCAGCACTGAAGCTTTCTTT. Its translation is CASSYRVSTEAFF.

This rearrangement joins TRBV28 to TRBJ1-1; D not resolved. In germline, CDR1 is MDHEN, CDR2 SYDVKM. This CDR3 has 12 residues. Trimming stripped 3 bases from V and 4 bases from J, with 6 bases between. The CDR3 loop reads CASSFSPTEAFF. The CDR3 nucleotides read TGTGCCAGCAGTTTCAGTCCCACTGAAGCTTTCTTT.

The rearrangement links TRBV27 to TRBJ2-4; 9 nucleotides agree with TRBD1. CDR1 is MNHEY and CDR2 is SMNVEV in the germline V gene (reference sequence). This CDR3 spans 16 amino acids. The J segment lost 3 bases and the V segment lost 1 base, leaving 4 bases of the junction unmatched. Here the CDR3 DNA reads TGTGCCAGCAGTTTATTGGGGACAGGGAGCAAAAACATTCAGTACTTC. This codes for CASSLLGTGSKNIQYF.